The 2 T cell receptor beta chains in this list originate from one sample, sequenced in a study of blood T cell repertoires in COVID-19. Using immunoSEQ multiplex PCR, the repertoire was profiled, and TCRdb retains in-frame clones only, with some absent. The table records some 120,000 clones, about 74% of them present only once. Specimen: peripheral blood. These receptor sequences come from a man aged 60 to 69 with acute or convalescent COVID-19.

V usage is TRBV12-3 or TRBV12-4 and J usage is TRBJ2-4, with 8 bases identical to TRBD1. The CDR3 runs 13 residues. V shed 6 bases and J 8 bases; nucleotides not matched to a gene: 6. Here the CDR3 reads CASSPQGVDIQYF. CDR3 nucleotide sequence: TGTGCCAGCAGCCCACAGGGGGTCGACATTCAGTACTTC.

This clone occurred a few times. V gene TRBV7-8 combines with J gene TRBJ2-2; D ambiguous. Germline assignment: CDR1 SGHVS and CDR2 FQNEAQ. This CDR3 contains 15 residues. V was clipped by 1 base and J by 4 bases, with 10 bases between them. The CDR3 DNA is TGTGCCAGCAGCTTAGTAGTAGCTTCCACCGGGGAGCTGTTTTTT. This codes for CASSLVVASTGELFF.